The 26 T cell receptor beta chains listed next were all sequenced from one sample in a study of PD-1 blockade in classical Hodgkin lymphoma. Every single patient, without exception, relapsed after autologous stem cell transplantation, and brentuximab vedotin exposure varied. Clones were sequenced by immunoSEQ multiplex PCR, and TCRdb holds only the in-frame ones, with some missing. This table holds more than 45,000 clones, approximately 89% found once. Sequenced here: peripheral blood mononuclear cells (PBMCs), sampled before the second cycle of nivolumab. These receptors all come from a human donor with classical Hodgkin lymphoma.

The chain combines TRBV19 with TRBJ1-3; D is undetermined. The V gene's germline CDR1 is LNHDA and CDR2 SQIVND (reference sequence). The CDR3 totals 14 residues. The germline V and J ends were trimmed by 7 bases and 4 bases, with 14 bases remaining between them. The CDR3 DNA follows: TGTGCCAGTACCATGGGTCGAATCGGAAACACCATATATTTT. Protein sequence: CASTMGRIGNTIYF.

The chain employs TRBV19 and TRBJ1-5; 9 bases are a match to TRBD1. Per germline, CDR1 LNHDA and CDR2 SQIVND (reference sequence). V lost 2 bases, J lost 0 bases, and 5 bases stayed unmatched. This CDR3 region has 17 residues. The CDR3 reads CASSIFGTGNSNQPQHF. DNA for the CDR3: TGTGCCAGTAGTATATTTGGGACAGGGAATAGCAATCAGCCCCAGCATTTT.

The V call is TRBV9, the J call TRBJ1-2; D remains unclear. Germline-derived CDR1 and CDR2 are SGDLS and YYNGEE. V shed 3 bases and J shed 3 bases, with 12 bases lying between them. CDR3 size: 14 residues. Here the CDR3 reads CASSGVEDHYGYTF. CDR3 DNA sequence: TGTGCCAGCAGCGGTGTAGAGGACCACTATGGCTACACCTTC. The variable domain in full, with the rest retrieved from reference TRBV9 and TRBJ1-2, is DSGVTQTPKHLITATGQRVTLRCSPRSGDLSVYWYQQSLDQGLQFLIQYYNGEERAKGNILERFSAQQFPDLHSELNLSSLELGDSALYFCASSGVEDHYGYTFGSGTRLTVV.

This clone occurred a few times. This chain links TRBV11-3 with TRBJ2-1; 8 positions match TRBD1. Looked up from germline, CDR1 is SGHNT and CDR2 is YENEEA. This CDR3 is 17 amino acids long. V trimming: 0 bases; J trimming: 1 base; junction bases outside the gene matches: 5. CDR3 loop: CASSLEAGGRSYNEQFF. The CDR3 DNA sequence: TGTGCCAGCAGCTTAGAGGCAGGGGGCAGGTCCTACAATGAGCAGTTCTTC. The variable domain in full, with the rest retrieved from reference TRBV11-3 and TRBJ2-1, is EAGVVQSPRYKIIEKKQPVAFWCNPISGHNTLYWYLQNLGQGPELLIRYENEEAVDDSQLPKDRFSAERLKGVDSTLKIQPAELGDSAVYLCASSLEAGGRSYNEQFFGPGTRLTVL.

The genes are TRBV18 and TRBJ2-3; unclear D gene. The germline gives CDR1 KGHSH, CDR2 LQKENI. The CDR3 contains 16 residues. The ends were cut back, 4 bases at V and 0 bases at J, with 14 bases in the middle. The CDR3 bases are TGTGCCAGCTCACAGGGCGCCCGTTCTAGCACAGATACGCAGTATTTT. It encodes CASSQGARSSTDTQYF.

The V and J genes are TRBV7-8 and TRBJ2-7; D is perhaps TRBD2 (5 bases). CDR1 is SGHVS and CDR2 is FQNEAQ in the germline V gene. This CDR3 is 14 amino acids long. V was pared by 3 bases and J by 2 bases, with 11 bases between. CDR3 amino acids: CASSFGLVTYEQYF. As DNA, the CDR3 is TGTGCCAGCAGCTTTGGACTGGTAACCTACGAGCAGTACTTC.

The chain uses TRBV29-1 and TRBJ2-2; D may be TRBD1 (5 bases). V was trimmed by 4 bases and J by 4 bases, leaving 13 bases between them. Per germline, CDR1 SQVTM and CDR2 ANQGSEA. The CDR3 is 14 amino acids. CDR3 region: CSVGNAGPTGELFF. The CDR3 DNA reads TGCAGCGTTGGGAATGCAGGGCCCACCGGGGAGCTGTTTTTT.

The CDR3 sequence: CASSLVEGAYGYTF. The CDR3 DNA reads TGTGCCAGCAGCTTGGTGGAAGGGGCCTATGGCTACACCTTC. The chain uses TRBV5-5 and TRBJ1-2, with a possible D match to TRBD1 (5 bases). The V gene lost 0 bases and the J gene lost 4 bases, with 10 bases spanning the gap. This CDR3 comprises 14 residues. Germline-derived CDR1 and CDR2 are SGHKS and YYEKEE (reference sequence).

The rearrangement links TRBV27 to TRBJ2-1; D call uncertain. Trimming cost V 5 bases and J 9 bases, with 20 bases left between them. Germline CDR1 is MNHEY and CDR2 is SMNVEV (reference sequence). The CDR3 spans 15 residues. CDR3 coding DNA: TGTGCCAGCAGTAGGGAACAAGGCGGCACTGGTGAGCAGTTCTTC. Protein: CASSREQGGTGEQFF.

With respect to this clone: This same CDR3 is encoded by further DNA sequences in the sample. The V call is TRBV9, the J call TRBJ1-4; D ambiguous. There are 14 residues in the CDR3. Germline CDR1 SGDLS, CDR2 YYNGEE. Trimming removed 0 bases from V and 0 bases from J, with 3 bases in between. The CDR3 DNA reads as TGTGCCAGCAGCGTAGAAGCAACTAATGAAAAACTGTTTTTT. Translated, it gives CASSVEATNEKLFF.

Here the CDR3 reads CASRSQGETQYF. CDR3 bases: TGTGCCAGCAGGTCACAGGGGGAGACCCAGTACTTC. The chain joins TRBV27 to TRBJ2-5; 7 bases map to TRBD1. V lost 6 bases to trimming and J lost 5 bases; unmatched junction nucleotides: 3. Germline V gives CDR1 MNHEY, CDR2 SMNVEV (reference sequence). CDR3 length: 12 amino acids.

The V and J genes are TRBV7-2 and TRBJ1-4; 8 nucleotides line up with TRBD1. CDR3 length: 15 amino acids. Trimming took 5 bases from V and 6 from J; bases not matched to a gene: 8. CDR1 is SGHTA, CDR2 FQGNSA, per germline. CDR3 bases: TGTGCCAGCAGCGTCCTACAGGGGGGTGATGAAAAACTGTTTTTT. This translates into CASSVLQGGDEKLFF. Variable domain in full (rest from reference TRBV7-2 and TRBJ1-4): GAGVSQSPSNKVTEKGKDVELRCDPISGHTALYWYRQSLGQGLEFLIYFQGNSAPDKSGLPSDRFSAERTGGSVSTLTIQRTQQEDSAVYLCASSVLQGGDEKLFFGSGTQLSVL.

The V call is TRBV5-6, the J call TRBJ1-4; D is possibly TRBD1 (6 bases). This CDR3 contains 15 residues. CDR1 is SGHDT, CDR2 YYEEEE, per germline. Trimming shortened V by 4 bases and J by 5 bases, and 15 bases separated the two germline ends. DNA for the CDR3: TGTGCCAGCAGCCCGGAGGGGGTTCTAAATGAAAAACTGTTTTTT. Amino acid sequence: CASSPEGVLNEKLFF. Together with reference TRBV5-6 and TRBJ1-4, the CDR3 gives the full variable domain: DAGVTQSPTHLIKTRGQQVTLRCSPKSGHDTVSWYQQALGQGPQFIFQYYEEEERQRGNFPDRFSGHQFPNYSSELNVNALLLGDSALYLCASSPEGVLNEKLFFGSGTQLSVL.

The chain recombines TRBV27 with TRBJ2-2; 7 bases align to TRBD2. Germline values: CDR1 MNHEY, CDR2 SMNVEV (reference sequence). With V trimmed by 5 bases and J by 4 bases, 1 base remained unmatched. The CDR3 sequence is 13 residues long. The CDR3 protein is CASSERGTGELFF. For the CDR3, the DNA is TGTGCCAGCAGTGAGCGGGGCACCGGGGAGCTGTTTTTT.

The rearrangement links TRBV9 to TRBJ1-1; 11 nucleotides line up with TRBD1. CDR1 is SGDLS, CDR2 YYNGEE, per germline. The CDR3 is 14 amino acids. J gave up 8 bases and V 3 bases, and 6 bases lay outside the gene matches. The CDR3 DNA follows: TGTGCCAGCAGCGCCGGACAGGGGGCAATAGAAGCTTTCTTT. Amino acid sequence: CASSAGQGAIEAFF.

This clone was observed once. The chain joins TRBV5-4 to TRBJ2-1; 10 bases line up with TRBD2. CDR1 is SGHNT and CDR2 is YYREEE in the germline V gene (reference sequence). The V and J ends lost 0 bases and 1 base, in that order; junction bases with no gene match: 4. The CDR3 has 17 residues. The CDR3 nucleotides are TGTGCCAGCAGCTTGGTGGTAGCGGGAGGTTCCTACAATGAGCAGTTCTTC. It specifies CASSLVVAGGSYNEQFF.

The V call is TRBV4-3, the J call TRBJ2-5; the D is unclear. The CDR3 has 13 amino acids. V lost 0 bases and J lost 2, with 4 bases in between. Germline CDR1 reads LGHNA; CDR2 reads YSLEER. The CDR3 bases are TGCGCCAGCAGCCAAGATTCGCAAGAGACCCAGTACTTC. This gives the protein CASSQDSQETQYF.

This chain links TRBV6-5 with TRBJ2-2; no clear D. CDR1 and CDR2 (germline): MNHEY, SVGAGI. Trimming took off 6 bases at V and 7 bases at J, with 9 bases between the two ends. CDR3 length: 12 amino acids. CDR3 sequence: CASSDLVGELFF. The CDR3 region has the DNA TGTGCCAGCAGCGACCTAGTCGGGGAGCTGTTTTTT.

The rearrangement uses TRBV29-1 and TRBJ2-1; no clear D gene. The ends were cut back, 7 bases at V and 4 bases at J, with 14 bases in the middle. This CDR3 has 13 amino acids. Germline lookup yields CDR1 SQVTM and CDR2 ANQGSEA. This CDR3 is CSARDDPYNEQFF. The CDR3 DNA reads as TGCAGCGCACGAGATGACCCATACAATGAGCAGTTCTTC.

The genes are TRBV18 and TRBJ2-3, with D perhaps TRBD1 (6 bases). Deletions cut 3 bases from V and 6 bases from J, with 13 bases between. Per germline, CDR1 KGHSH and CDR2 LQKENI. The CDR3 totals 14 residues. The DNA for the CDR3 is TGTGCCAGCTCACCGGAACGGACAGTTGATACGCAGTATTTT. It translates to CASSPERTVDTQYF.

The rearrangement links TRBV5-1 to TRBJ2-3, with D perhaps TRBD2 (6 bases). Germline V lookup: CDR1 SGHRS, CDR2 YFSETQ. V lost 0 bases to trimming and J lost 5 bases, with 10 bases between them. The CDR3 loop spans 14 amino acids. CDR3 DNA: TGCGCCAGCAGCTTGGGGCGGGAAGGAGATACGCAGTATTTT. Translated, it gives CASSLGREGDTQYF.

V and J are TRBV9 and TRBJ1-3; the D is unclear. CDR3 length equals 14 residues. CDR1 is SGDLS and CDR2 is YYNGEE in the germline V gene. V lost 4 bases to trimming and J lost 1 base, with 9 bases between them. As DNA, the CDR3 is TGTGCCAGCAGCCCCACGGTATCTGGAAACACCATATATTTT. Its protein product is CASSPTVSGNTIYF.

V is TRBV6-1 and J is TRBJ2-3; D is ambiguous. The ends were cut back, 2 bases at V and 0 bases at J, with 9 bases in the middle. Germline CDR1 MNHNS, CDR2 SASEGT. The CDR3 runs 15 residues. DNA for the CDR3: TGTGCCAGCAGTGAATTGCAGATTAGCACAGATACGCAGTATTTT. Protein sequence: CASSELQISTDTQYF.

About this clone: A clone one base away is much larger, so this may be a read error. The CDR3 DNA reads TGTACCAGCAGCCAAGATCTTGCGGGACAGGGCTATGGCTACACCTTC. It encodes CTSSQDLAGQGYGYTF. The V call is TRBV4-2, the J call TRBJ1-2, with TRBD1 matching 9 bases. Per the germline V gene, CDR1 is LGHNA and CDR2 is YNFKEQ. The CDR3 loop spans 16 amino acids.

V is TRBV4-2 and J is TRBJ2-1; D may correspond to TRBD1 or TRBD2 (5 bases each). Trimming removed 0 bases from V and 6 bases from J, with 12 bases in between. From germline, CDR1 is LGHNA and CDR2 YNFKEQ. This CDR3 has 15 amino acids. The CDR3 coding sequence is TGTGCCAGCAGCCAAGAACCGGGACCCCTCAATGAGCAGTTCTTC. Translated, it gives CASSQEPGPLNEQFF.

V and J are TRBV19 and TRBJ1-3; D ambiguous. V lost 2 bases, J lost 3 bases, and 17 bases lay in between. The CDR3 has 17 residues. Germline-derived CDR1 and CDR2 are LNHDA and SQIVND (reference sequence). DNA of the CDR3: TGTGCCAGTAGTATATCCGCTGGCAGGAGCTATGGAAACACCATATATTTT. As protein: CASSISAGRSYGNTIYF. Looking up the rest from reference TRBV19 and TRBJ1-3 gives the full variable domain: DGGITQSPKYLFRKEGQNVTLSCEQNLNHDAMYWYRQDPGQGLRLIYYSQIVNDFQKGDIAEGYSVSREKKESFPLTVTSAQKNPTAFYLCASSISAGRSYGNTIYFGEGSWLTVV.